This paragraph covers one TCR beta chain sequence. Mismatch with germline at one junction end may stem from a read error. This entry is derived from a study of esophageal squamous cell carcinoma under preoperative chemotherapy. TCRdb re-analysed the PCR reads in MiXCR, keeping a single row per CDR3 protein. In the table there are about 18,000 distinct CDR3 sequences, about 43% of which are singletons. Time point defined: after preoperative PTX-NDP chemotherapy. This specimen was taken from a patient given preoperative chemotherapy. The clonotype originates from a human donor with esophageal squamous cell carcinoma. The donor label of this sample is uncertain.

CDR3 sequence reads: CVSSFDGGPGEQYF. For the CDR3, the DNA is TGTGTCAGCAGCTTTGACGGGGGCCCCGGCGAGCAGTACTTC. The chain combines TRBV7-2 with TRBJ2-5; tentatively, D is TRBD1 or TRBD2 (6 bases each). The DNA matches TRBJ2-7 better at its end, which makes the J call doubtful. The CDR3 spans 14 residues. CDR1 and CDR2 (germline): SGHTA, FQGNSA.